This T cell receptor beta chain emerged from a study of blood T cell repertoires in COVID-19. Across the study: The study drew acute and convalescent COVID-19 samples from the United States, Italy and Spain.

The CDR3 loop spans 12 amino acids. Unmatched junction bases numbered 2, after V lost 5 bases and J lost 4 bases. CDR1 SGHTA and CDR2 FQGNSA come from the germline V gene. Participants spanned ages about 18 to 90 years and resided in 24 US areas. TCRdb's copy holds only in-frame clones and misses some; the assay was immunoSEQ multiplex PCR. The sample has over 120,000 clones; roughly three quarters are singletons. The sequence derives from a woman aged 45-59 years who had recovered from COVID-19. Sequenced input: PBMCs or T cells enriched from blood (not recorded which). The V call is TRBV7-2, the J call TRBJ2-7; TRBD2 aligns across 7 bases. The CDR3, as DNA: TGTGCCAGCAGCCAGCGGGGTTACGAGCAGTACTTC. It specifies CASSQRGYEQYF.